This T cell receptor beta chain was retrieved from a study of post-analysis software for immune sequencing data. Study observations and caveats: Multiple sclerosis patients showed significantly lower normalized Chao1 diversity than controls did. F measure clustering grouped samples strongly by preparation batch. The study found TRBV5-6, TRBV5-1 and TRBV20-1 among four to six TRBV segments more frequent in patients than controls.

Comment on this clonotype: Antigen specificity is unknown.

cDNA libraries for TCR beta contained unique molecular identifiers. T cells numbering 1 to 10 million yielded cDNA molecules that totaled some 500,000. TCRdb reprocessed the PCR reads via MiXCR and lists one record per CDR3 protein. In the table there are hundreds of thousands of distinct CDR3 sequences, about 27% of which are singletons. The CDR3 contains 13 residues. CDR1 is MDHEN and CDR2 is SYDVKM in the germline V gene. V gave up 1 base and J gave up 7 bases, with 8 bases separating them. This chain connects TRBV28 to TRBJ2-1; D gene unclear. This receptor was taken from a girl aged 5-17 years with multiple sclerosis. Input material: blood. The CDR3 region is CASSLSRLNEQFF. The CDR3 DNA sequence: TGTGCCAGCAGTTTATCACGTCTGAATGAGCAGTTCTTC.